Below are 8 T cell receptor beta chains sequenced from a single sample in a study of post-analysis software for immune sequencing data. Carried by the TCR beta cDNA libraries were unique molecular identifiers. In TCRdb, the PCR reads were re-called with MiXCR into one record per CDR3 protein. The sample lists 750,000 to 950,000 distinct CDR3 sequences; about 50% were seen once. Their antigens are not known. General study findings and limits: Elevated frequency relative to controls characterized several TRBV segments in patients, TRBV5-6, TRBV5-1 and TRBV20-1 among them.

Input material: blood. The receptors were sampled from a girl under 18 with multiple sclerosis.

This clonotype was found a few times. This chain joins TRBV7-3 and TRBJ2-2, with unresolved D. There are 14 residues in the CDR3. V shed 2 bases and J shed 4 bases, with 8 bases lying between them. Germline lookup yields CDR1 SGHTA and CDR2 FQGTGA. The CDR3 loop is CASSLGQITGELFF. The CDR3 DNA is TGTGCCAGCAGCTTAGGGCAGATCACCGGGGAGCTGTTTTTT.

The V gene is TRBV3-1, the J gene TRBJ1-5; 7 bases are a match to TRBD1. The CDR3 length is 17 residues. Germline V lookup: CDR1 LGHDT, CDR2 YNNKEL (reference sequence). J gave up 5 bases and V 1 base, and 11 bases lay outside the gene matches. The CDR3 nucleotides are TGTGCCAGCAGCCAAGGTCACGGAGGGGGCGGAGATCAGCCCCAGCATTTT. This encodes CASSQGHGGGGDQPQHF.

The rearrangement joins TRBV3-1 to TRBJ2-4; no definite D call. The CDR3 contains 16 residues. CDR1 is LGHDT and CDR2 is YNNKEL in the germline V gene (reference sequence). Trimming took off 1 base at V and 0 bases at J, with 10 bases between the two ends. Here the CDR3 reads CASSQGGKLAKNIQYF. For the CDR3, the DNA is TGTGCCAGCAGCCAAGGGGGAAAACTAGCCAAAAACATTCAGTACTTC.

This clonotype was detected only a few times. The chain uses TRBV29-1 and TRBJ2-5; TRBD2 is a possible D gene (5 bases). Germline CDR1 is SQVTM and CDR2 is ANQGSEA. The CDR3 is 18 amino acids. Trimming removed 0 bases at V and 3 bases at J, with 23 bases between. CDR3 sequence: CSVEDLRGGPLSKETQYF. For the CDR3, the DNA is TGCAGCGTTGAAGATCTCAGAGGAGGACCCCTGAGTAAAGAGACCCAGTACTTC. Combining the CDR3 with reference TRBV29-1 and TRBJ2-5 gives the whole variable domain SAVISQKPSRDICQRGTSLTIQCQVDSQVTMMFWYRQQPGQSLTLIATANQGSEATYESGFVIDKFPISRPNLTFSTLTVSNMSPEDSSIYLCSVEDLRGGPLSKETQYFGPGTRLLVL.

This sequence joins TRBV7-9 and TRBJ1-4, with no clear D. The ends were cut back, 3 bases at V and 2 bases at J, with 4 bases in the middle. CDR3 length equals 13 residues. CDR1 and CDR2 (germline): SEHNR, FQNEAQ (reference sequence). CDR3 DNA sequence: TGTGCCAGCAGCTTTACGACTAATGAAAAACTGTTTTTT. It specifies CASSFTTNEKLFF.

Concerning this clonotype: Its ends do not fully match the called genes, so a read error is possible. The chain joins TRBV20-1 to TRBJ2-3; D call uncertain. Germline lookup yields CDR1 DFQATT and CDR2 SNEGSKA (reference sequence). This CDR3 is built from 14 residues. The CDR3 is CSAVYSVITDTRYF. The CDR3 nucleotides are TGCAGTGCCGTCTACAGTGTAATCACAGATACGCGGTATTTT.

The V gene is TRBV2, the J gene TRBJ2-3; D gene ambiguous. This CDR3 region has 11 residues. Trimming removed 10 bases at V and 2 bases at J, with 7 bases between. Looked up from germline, CDR1 is SNHLY and CDR2 is FYNNEI. The CDR3 protein is CATAVTDTQYF. In DNA form, the CDR3 reads TGTGCCACAGCCGTCACAGATACGCAGTATTTT.

The J gene is TRBJ2-4, the V gene TRBV5-1; D possibly matches TRBD1 or TRBD2 (5 bases each). The J call is in doubt because the DNA end fits TRBJ2-7 better. CDR1 and CDR2 (germline): SGHRS, YFSETQ. This CDR3 has 13 amino acids. The CDR3 loop reads CASRRGSAYEQYF. CDR3 sequence (DNA): TGCGCCAGCAGGAGGGGTTCGGCCTACGAGCAGTACTTC.